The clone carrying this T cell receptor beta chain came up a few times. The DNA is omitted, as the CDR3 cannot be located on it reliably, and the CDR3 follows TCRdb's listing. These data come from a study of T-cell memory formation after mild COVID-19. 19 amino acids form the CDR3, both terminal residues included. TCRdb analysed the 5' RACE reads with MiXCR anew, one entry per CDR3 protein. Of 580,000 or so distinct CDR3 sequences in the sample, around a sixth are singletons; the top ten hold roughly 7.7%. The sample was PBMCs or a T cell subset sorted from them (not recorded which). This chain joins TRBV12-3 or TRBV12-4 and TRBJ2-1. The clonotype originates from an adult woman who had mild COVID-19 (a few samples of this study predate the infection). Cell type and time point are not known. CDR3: CASSTSWTQGLGAYNEQFF.